The 28 T cell receptor beta chains below were found in one sample sequenced in a study of long-term antiretroviral therapy in people with HIV. At the survey level, the v3.0 immunoSEQ assay was run. Repertoires were generated with immunoSEQ multiplex PCR, while TCRdb's copy carries only in-frame clones and drops some. The data show 15,000 to 25,000 clones, over 80% seen once. The input for sequencing was unsorted PBMCs, taken 2.1 years after starting antiretroviral therapy. The receptors derive from a man between 18 and 35 years old with HIV.

This rearrangement joins TRBV14 to TRBJ1-5; no reliable D call. V gave up 0 bases and J gave up 5 bases, with 2 bases separating them. The CDR3 is 12 amino acids. The germline V gene has CDR1 SGHDN and CDR2 FVKESK. The DNA of the CDR3 is TGTGCCAGCAGCCAAGATGATCAGCCCCAGCATTTT. This encodes CASSQDDQPQHF.

The chain carries TRBV7-9 and TRBJ1-4; tentative D call: TRBD1 (6 bases). V was pared by 8 bases and J by 6 bases, with 13 bases between. This CDR3 spans 13 amino acids. Per the germline V gene, CDR1 is SEHNR and CDR2 is FQNEAQ (reference sequence). CDR3 coding DNA: TGTGCCAGCGGGGGGCGTAACGATGAAAAACTGTTTTTT. It codes for CASGGRNDEKLFF.

The rearrangement uses TRBV15 and TRBJ2-7; the D gene could be TRBD1 or TRBD2 (5 bases each). V was shortened by 3 bases and J by 1 base, with 7 bases between the two germline ends. Germline-derived CDR1 and CDR2 are LNHNV and YYDKDF (reference sequence). This CDR3 spans 13 amino acids. CDR3 sequence (DNA): TGTGCCACCAGCAGGGGGGAGTCCTACGAGCAGTACTTC. Its protein product is CATSRGESYEQYF.

V usage is TRBV4-3 and J usage is TRBJ2-7; TRBD2 is a possible D gene (5 bases). This CDR3 has 15 residues. V was pared by 3 bases and J by 2 bases, with 14 bases between. Germline CDR1 is LGHNA and CDR2 is YSLEER. CDR3 nucleotide sequence: TGCGCCAGCAGCCAGGGTATAGCGATGGCCTACGAGCAGTACTTC. Translating it yields CASSQGIAMAYEQYF.

The chain combines TRBV6-6 with TRBJ1-3; a weak D match, TRBD1 (5 bases). In germline, CDR1 is MNHNY, CDR2 SVGAGI (reference sequence). Trimming cost V 5 bases and J 7 bases, with 21 bases left between them. The CDR3 runs to 16 residues. CDR3 residues: CASSIFQGTDRNTIYF. For the CDR3, the DNA is TGTGCCAGCAGTATATTCCAGGGCACAGATCGGAACACCATATATTTT.

The rearrangement uses TRBV9 and TRBJ2-7, with 8 bases aligning to TRBD2. Trimming at V came to 0 bases and at J to 2 bases, leaving 1 base not matched to a gene. Germline values: CDR1 SGDLS, CDR2 YYNGEE. The CDR3 loop spans 14 amino acids. The CDR3 loop reads CASSVGAGAYEQYF. The CDR3 nucleotides are TGTGCCAGCAGCGTAGGAGCGGGGGCCTACGAGCAGTACTTC.

This chain uses TRBV7-9 with TRBJ1-4; D possibly corresponds to TRBD1 (5 bases). Trimming removed 6 bases at V and 0 bases at J, with 11 bases between. CDR1 is SEHNR, CDR2 FQNEAQ, per germline (reference sequence). The CDR3 is 15 residues long. The CDR3 nucleotides read TGTGCCAGCAGGAATGCGGGGGCAACTAATGAAAAACTGTTTTTT. Its protein is CASRNAGATNEKLFF.

V is TRBV30 and J is TRBJ2-7; 8 bases align to TRBD2. J gave up 2 bases and V 3 bases, and 9 bases lay outside the gene matches. Germline values: CDR1 GTSNPN, CDR2 SVGIG (reference sequence). This CDR3 is 15 amino acids long. Written as DNA, the CDR3 is TGTGCCTGGAGGAGGGGATCGGGGGGGGCCTACGAGCAGTACTTC. Protein sequence: CAWRRGSGGAYEQYF.

The chain combines TRBV6-5 with TRBJ2-7, with 8 bases fitting TRBD2. Unmatched junction bases numbered 8, after V lost 5 bases and J lost 5 bases. The CDR3 contains 14 residues. Germline loops: CDR1 MNHEY, CDR2 SVGAGI. The CDR3 sequence: CASSQGRGGNEQYF. The CDR3 nucleotides are TGTGCCAGCAGTCAAGGCCGGGGGGGGAACGAGCAGTACTTC.

CDR3 region: CASSLDPNNEQFF. DNA for the CDR3: TGTGCCAGCAGTCTCGACCCGAACAATGAGCAGTTCTTC. The chain has TRBV5-4 and TRBJ2-1; D gene unclear. Per the germline V gene, CDR1 is SGHNT and CDR2 is YYREEE (reference sequence). Trimming left V 5 bases short and J 5 bases short, with 11 bases between. The CDR3 totals 13 residues.

The rearrangement joins TRBV13 to TRBJ2-7, with a possible D match to TRBD2 (6 bases). Germline CDR1 reads PRHDT; CDR2 reads FYEKMQ (reference sequence). This CDR3 spans 18 amino acids. The V gene lost 5 bases and the J gene lost 3 bases, with 26 bases spanning the gap. The CDR3 nucleotides are TGTGCCAGCAGCCTCCTATCGGTCTCTAGCGAAGGACACTACGAGCAGTACTTC. This codes for CASSLLSVSSEGHYEQYF.

The genes are TRBV30 and TRBJ1-5; 7 positions match TRBD1. The CDR3 consists of 15 residues. Germline-derived CDR1 and CDR2 are GTSNPN and SVGIG (reference sequence). Losses at the gene ends were 0 bases for V and 4 bases for J; bases not matched to a gene: 6. The CDR3 reads CAWSVRGGGNQPQHF. The DNA of the CDR3 is TGTGCCTGGAGTGTCAGGGGGGGCGGGAATCAGCCCCAGCATTTT.

The chain has TRBV14 and TRBJ1-4; perhaps TRBD1 as D (5 bases). This CDR3 contains 17 residues. CDR1 SGHDN and CDR2 FVKESK come from the germline V gene. Trimming left V 1 base short and J 8 bases short, with 20 bases between. Here the CDR3 DNA reads TGTGCCAGCAGCCAAGTTTCGGCGGCAGGGAGGAGGGAAAAACTGTTTTTT. Translating gives CASSQVSAAGRREKLFF.

The chain is built from TRBV5-4 and TRBJ2-1, with D possibly being TRBD2 (6 bases). V lost 2 bases, J lost 8 bases, and 14 bases lay in between. Germline assignment: CDR1 SGHNT and CDR2 YYREEE (reference sequence). This CDR3 is 14 amino acids long. Here the CDR3 DNA reads TGTGCCAGCAGCTTTGGTCTGGAGGGCGATGAGCAGTTCTTC. This translates into CASSFGLEGDEQFF.

The gene calls are TRBV7-8 and TRBJ2-7; TRBD1 matches at 7 bases. V gave up 4 bases and J gave up 1 base; unmatched junction bases: 7. Germline CDR1 and CDR2: SGHVS and FQNEAQ. The CDR3 covers 15 residues. The CDR3 here is CASSSLQGSSYEQYF. The CDR3 nucleotides read TGTGCCAGCAGCTCCTTACAGGGGTCGTCCTACGAGCAGTACTTC.

This clone was counted between two and nine times. The chain recombines TRBV2 with TRBJ1-2, with D unclear. The germline CDR1 and CDR2 sequences are SNHLY and FYNNEI. The CDR3 has 15 amino acids. V dropped 6 bases and J dropped 2 bases, with 16 bases sitting between them. In nucleotides, the CDR3 is TGTGCCAGCAGACGGATAGCGACAACCAACTATGGCTACACCTTC. This sequence encodes CASRRIATTNYGYTF.

The chain recombines TRBV19 with TRBJ2-1; TRBD2 aligns across 11 bases. This CDR3 spans 16 amino acids. The V segment lost 5 bases and the J segment 3 bases; nucleotides outside the gene matches: 6. CDR1 and CDR2 from the germline V gene are LNHDA and SQIVND (reference sequence). DNA of the CDR3: TGTGCCAGTAGTGCCCGGGGACTAGCGGACTACAATGAGCAGTTCTTC. Encoded protein: CASSARGLADYNEQFF.

The V and J genes are TRBV7-9 and TRBJ2-3, with 7 bases lining up with TRBD1. Germline CDR1 and CDR2: SEHNR and FQNEAQ (reference sequence). This CDR3 comprises 16 residues. V shed 4 bases, J shed 2 bases, and the junction held 9 bases outside the gene matches. CDR3 sequence reads: CASSYRQGTLTDTQYF. The CDR3 region has the DNA TGTGCCAGCAGCTACCGACAGGGAACTCTCACAGATACGCAGTATTTT.

The genes are TRBV20-1 and TRBJ1-1; D is unclear. Trimming cost V 6 bases and J 1 base, with 6 bases left between them. The CDR3 covers 11 residues. Germline CDR1 DFQATT, CDR2 SNEGSKA (reference sequence). CDR3 in amino acids: CSATRNTEAFF. The CDR3 nucleotides read TGCAGTGCCACCAGGAACACTGAAGCTTTCTTT.

CDR3 DNA sequence: TGTGCCAGTGCAACTAACACTGAAGCTTTCTTT. Translation gives CASATNTEAFF. The V gene is TRBV6-1, the J gene TRBJ1-1; no reliable D call. V lost 9 bases, J lost 2 bases, and 7 bases lay in between. Per germline, CDR1 MNHNS and CDR2 SASEGT. This CDR3 has 11 residues.

The chain employs TRBV6-5 and TRBJ2-3; D might be TRBD1 (6 bases). This CDR3 comprises 16 residues. Germline CDR1 reads MNHEY; CDR2 reads SVGAGI. V was shortened by 0 bases and J by 1 base, with 11 bases between the two germline ends. The DNA for the CDR3 is TGTGCCAGCAGTTACTCTGGGGGCCCCCGCACAGATACGCAGTATTTT. This translates into CASSYSGGPRTDTQYF.

V usage is TRBV29-1 and J usage is TRBJ2-7, with D perhaps TRBD2 (7 bases). CDR3 length equals 15 residues. Trimming took off 3 bases at V and 2 bases at J, with 17 bases between the two ends. Germline lookup yields CDR1 SQVTM and CDR2 ANQGSEA. Here the CDR3 reads CSVEGGASGPYEQYF. The CDR3 DNA is TGCAGCGTTGAGGGGGGGGCTAGTGGCCCCTACGAGCAGTACTTC.

This clone was recorded once. This chain links TRBV13 with TRBJ1-5; 9 nucleotides align to TRBD1. The V segment lost 5 bases and the J segment 6 bases; nucleotides outside the gene matches: 5. This CDR3 has 14 residues. Germline assignment: CDR1 PRHDT and CDR2 FYEKMQ (reference sequence). As DNA, the CDR3 is TGTGCCAGCAGCAAAACAGGGGGCGGTCAGCCCCAGCATTTT. Protein: CASSKTGGGQPQHF.

A few counts support this clone. The rearrangement joins TRBV30 to TRBJ1-2, with no clear D. The CDR3 extends over 11 amino acids. CDR1 and CDR2 from the germline V gene are GTSNPN and SVGIG (reference sequence). V was cut by 4 bases and J by 7 bases, with 10 bases left in between. The CDR3 here is CAWTANGGYTF. The CDR3 DNA follows: TGTGCCTGGACGGCCAACGGTGGCTACACCTTC. Together with reference TRBV30 and TRBJ1-2, the CDR3 gives the full variable domain: SQTIHQWPATLVQPVGSPLSLECTVEGTSNPNLYWYRQAAGRGLQLLFYSVGIGQISSEVPQNLSASRPQDRQFILSSKKLLLSDSGFYLCAWTANGGYTFGSGTRLTVV.

The rearrangement uses TRBV2 and TRBJ2-7; D is unclear. The CDR3 is made up of 14 amino acids. Germline V gene data show CDR1 as SNHLY and CDR2 as FYNNEI. Trimming took 7 bases from V and 2 from J, leaving 15 bases between them. The chain's CDR3 is CASKGAILPYEQYF. CDR3 bases: TGTGCCAGCAAGGGCGCGATTCTACCCTACGAGCAGTACTTC.

The genes are TRBV6-5 and TRBJ1-1; no reliable D call. Germline V CDR1 and CDR2: MNHEY, SVGAGI. The V end was cut by 6 bases, the J end by 0 bases, with 11 bases between. This CDR3 has 14 amino acids. The CDR3 spells CASRDRRMNTEAFF. DNA for the CDR3: TGTGCCAGCAGAGATAGACGGATGAACACTGAAGCTTTCTTT.

The chain has TRBV7-9 and TRBJ2-7; no definite D call. The CDR3 has 12 residues. V was trimmed by 2 bases and J by 7 bases, leaving 9 bases between them. Germline assignment: CDR1 SEHNR and CDR2 FQNEAQ (reference sequence). The CDR3 nucleotides read TGTGCCAGCAGCTTAAGTCTTCGGGAGCAGTACTTC. Amino acid sequence: CASSLSLREQYF.

The rearrangement links TRBV19 to TRBJ2-7, with 7 bases fitting TRBD2. The germline gives CDR1 LNHDA, CDR2 SQIVND (reference sequence). The CDR3 runs to 15 residues. J gave up 3 bases and V 7 bases, and 12 bases lay outside the gene matches. CDR3 bases: TGTGCCAGTAAGGCGGTTTCTAGCGGCCGCTACGAGCAGTACTTC. Translated, it gives CASKAVSSGRYEQYF.